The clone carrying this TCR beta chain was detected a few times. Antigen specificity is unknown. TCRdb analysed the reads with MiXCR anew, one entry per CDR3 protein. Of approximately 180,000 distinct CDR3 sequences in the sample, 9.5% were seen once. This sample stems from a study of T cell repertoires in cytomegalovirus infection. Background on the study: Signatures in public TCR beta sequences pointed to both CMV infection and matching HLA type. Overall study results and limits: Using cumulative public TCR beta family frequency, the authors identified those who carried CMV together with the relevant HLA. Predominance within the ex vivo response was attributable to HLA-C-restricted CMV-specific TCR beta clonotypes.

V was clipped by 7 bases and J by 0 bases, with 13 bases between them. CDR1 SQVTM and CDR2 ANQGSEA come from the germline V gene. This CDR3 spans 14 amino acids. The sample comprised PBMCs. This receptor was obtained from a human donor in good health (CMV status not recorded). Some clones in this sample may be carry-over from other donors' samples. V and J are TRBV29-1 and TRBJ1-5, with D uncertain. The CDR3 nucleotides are TGCAGCGCCGGTACTGGGATTAGCAATCAGCCCCAGCATTTT. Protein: CSAGTGISNQPQHF.